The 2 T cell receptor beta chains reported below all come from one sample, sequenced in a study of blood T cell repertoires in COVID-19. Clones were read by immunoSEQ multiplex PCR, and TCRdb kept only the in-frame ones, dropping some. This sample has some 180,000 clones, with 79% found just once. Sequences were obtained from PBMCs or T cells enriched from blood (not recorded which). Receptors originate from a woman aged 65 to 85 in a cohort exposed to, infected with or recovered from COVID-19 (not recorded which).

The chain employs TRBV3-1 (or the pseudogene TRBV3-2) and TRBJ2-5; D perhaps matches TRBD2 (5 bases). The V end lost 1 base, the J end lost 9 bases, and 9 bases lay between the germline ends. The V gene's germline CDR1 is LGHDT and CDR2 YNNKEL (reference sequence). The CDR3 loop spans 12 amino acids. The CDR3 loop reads CASSQGRGSQYF. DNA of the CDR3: TGTGCCAGCAGCCAAGGAAGAGGGTCCCAGTACTTC.

The CDR3 sequence is CSVVEGALGANVLTF. In DNA form, the CDR3 reads TGCAGCGTCGTCGAAGGGGCTCTGGGGGCCAACGTCCTGACTTTC. The J gene is TRBJ2-6, the V gene TRBV29-1, with a tentative D call TRBD1 (5 bases). The CDR3 totals 15 residues. Germline CDR1 is SQVTM and CDR2 is ANQGSEA. V lost 6 bases to trimming and J lost 4 bases, with 16 bases between them.